This T cell receptor (beta chain) was documented in a study of blood T cell repertoires in COVID-19. Study background: Acute and convalescent COVID-19 samples came from the United States, Italy and Spain. Sources were T cells, B-cell-depleted T cells, or PBMCs; the material itself was cDNA or gDNA.

As originally analysed: Reference gene primer amplification in the assay estimated nucleated cell counts. Repertoires were generated with immunoSEQ multiplex PCR, while TCRdb's copy carries only in-frame clones and drops some. The D gene and trimming were derived from the DNA, and the V and J assignments and clone size from that table. Among over 110,000 clones, roughly 87% were seen once, and the ten largest hold approximately 1.8%. This clone was observed once. Sequencing input: peripheral blood. This receptor was obtained from a man in his sixties or seventies with acute or convalescent COVID-19.

CDR3 sequence reads: CAISEGAYSNQPQHF. Here the CDR3 DNA reads TGTGCCATCAGTGAGGGGGCGTATAGCAATCAGCCCCAGCATTTT. The chain recombines TRBV10-3 with TRBJ1-5, with D perhaps matching TRBD1 (5 bases). The CDR3 has 15 residues. Per germline, CDR1 ENHRY and CDR2 SYGVKD. Between the trimmed V and J ends, which lost 2 bases and 0 bases, there was a span of 8 bases.